These T cell receptor beta chains were read from a single sample in a study of blood T cell repertoires in COVID-19. Method: immunoSEQ multiplex PCR; TCRdb's copy keeps in-frame clones and lacks some. The sample yields fewer than 150,000 clones, 85% to 90% seen once. Sequenced: peripheral blood. These receptors were taken from a human donor in a cohort sampled during active COVID-19. CDR3s include the opening cysteine and the closing phenylalanine or tryptophan. Fields, in order: D gene, clone size, J gene, V gene, CDR3 DNA, CDR3 protein. The D gene is left open where the match is weak. A row's size may be missing; if present it is once, few, many or a size class.

d_call: -
clone_size: -
j_call: TRBJ2-7
v_call: TRBV3-1/TRBV3-2
cdr3_nt: TGTGCCAGCAGCCAAGATCGCGGACATTTCTTC
cdr3_aa: CASSQDRGHFF

d_call: -
clone_size: few
j_call: TRBJ1-1
v_call: TRBV29-1
cdr3_nt: TGCAGCGTCCTCGCCCAGGGAAGAACTGAAGCTTTCTTT
cdr3_aa: CSVLAQGRTEAFF

d_call: -
clone_size: -
j_call: TRBJ1-1
v_call: TRBV28
cdr3_nt: TGTGCCAGCAGTTTATCCCGAGGACAGACGGGAGGCACTGAAGCTTTCTTT
cdr3_aa: CASSLSRGQTGGTEAFF

d_call: TRBD1
clone_size: -
j_call: TRBJ1-1
v_call: TRBV5-4
cdr3_nt: TGTGCCAGCAGCTTGAAGAGGACAGGGAACACTGAAGCTTTCTTT
cdr3_aa: CASSLKRTGNTEAFF

d_call: -
clone_size: once
j_call: TRBJ2-1
v_call: TRBV3-1/TRBV3-2
cdr3_nt: TGTGCCAGCAGCGCAAGTGCCGGGTCCCCGGCGAGAGAGCAGTTCTTC
cdr3_aa: CASSASAGSPAREQFF

d_call: TRBD1
clone_size: once
j_call: TRBJ1-4
v_call: TRBV12-3/TRBV12-4
cdr3_nt: TGTGCCAGCAGACAGGGGAATGAAAAACTGTTTTTT
cdr3_aa: CASRQGNEKLFF

d_call: -
clone_size: -
j_call: TRBJ1-2
v_call: TRBV3-1/TRBV3-2
cdr3_nt: TGTGCCAGCAGCCTACCCCCAGGGCTGCCCTATGGCTACACCTTC
cdr3_aa: CASSLPPGLPYGYTF

d_call: TRBD2
clone_size: -
j_call: TRBJ2-1
v_call: TRBV2
cdr3_nt: TGTGCCAGCAGTGCCCCAGCGGGAGGATACAATGAGCAGTTCTTC
cdr3_aa: CASSAPAGGYNEQFF

d_call: TRBD1
clone_size: -
j_call: TRBJ1-2
v_call: TRBV5-5
cdr3_nt: TGTGCCAGCAGCTGGAACCAGGGGGCGGGCTACACCTTC
cdr3_aa: CASSWNQGAGYTF

d_call: TRBD1
clone_size: -
j_call: TRBJ1-1
v_call: TRBV13
cdr3_nt: TGTGCCAGCAACGTTAGGACAGGAGGGAACACTGAAGCTTTCTTT
cdr3_aa: CASNVRTGGNTEAFF

d_call: -
clone_size: -
j_call: TRBJ2-1
v_call: TRBV12-3/TRBV12-4
cdr3_nt: TGTGCCAGCAGTTCCTTCTATGAGCAGTTCTTC
cdr3_aa: CASSSFYEQFF

d_call: -
clone_size: -
j_call: TRBJ1-1
v_call: TRBV9
cdr3_nt: TGTGCCAGCAGCGCAACCGGGACACCAAACACTGAAGCTTTCTTT
cdr3_aa: CASSATGTPNTEAFF

d_call: TRBD2
clone_size: -
j_call: TRBJ2-3
v_call: TRBV9
cdr3_nt: TGTGCCAGCAGCGTAGTGGGTAGCGGGACCACAGATACGCAGTATTTT
cdr3_aa: CASSVVGSGTTDTQYF

d_call: -
clone_size: -
j_call: TRBJ2-1
v_call: TRBV7-9
cdr3_nt: TGTGCCAGCAGCCCATACAGGGCGATGGGCGGGAGCGATGCTGAGCAGTTCTTC
cdr3_aa: CASSPYRAMGGSDAEQFF

d_call: -
clone_size: once
j_call: TRBJ2-1
v_call: TRBV2
cdr3_nt: TGTGCCAGCTGGGGGGAGGAAGCCTACAATGAGCAGTTCTTC
cdr3_aa: CASWGEEAYNEQFF

d_call: -
clone_size: -
j_call: TRBJ2-7
v_call: TRBV11-3
cdr3_nt: TGTGCCAGCAGCTCGGAGGGGTCCTACGAGCAGTACTTC
cdr3_aa: CASSSEGSYEQYF

d_call: -
clone_size: -
j_call: TRBJ2-3
v_call: TRBV2
cdr3_nt: TGTGCCAGCAGTGGTATCACAGATACGCAGTATTTT
cdr3_aa: CASSGITDTQYF

d_call: -
clone_size: -
j_call: TRBJ1-5
v_call: TRBV10-3
cdr3_nt: TGTGCCATCAGTGAGTCCGAGAGAGCCCAGCCCCAGCATTTT
cdr3_aa: CAISESERAQPQHF

d_call: -
clone_size: -
j_call: TRBJ1-2
v_call: TRBV3-1/TRBV3-2
cdr3_nt: TGTGCCAGCTTCGGGGGTGGTGGCTACACCTTC
cdr3_aa: CASFGGGGYTF

d_call: -
clone_size: -
j_call: TRBJ1-1
v_call: TRBV12-5
cdr3_nt: TGTGCTAGTGGTTTTGGGGAGGGGTATCAAGCTTTCTTT
cdr3_aa: CASGFGEGYQAFF

d_call: -
clone_size: -
j_call: TRBJ2-1
v_call: TRBV19
cdr3_nt: TGTGCCAGTATCCCAGACAGGAGCTCCTACAATGAGCAGTTCTTC
cdr3_aa: CASIPDRSSYNEQFF

d_call: TRBD2
clone_size: few
j_call: TRBJ2-1
v_call: TRBV14
cdr3_nt: TGTGCCAGCAGCCAAGATTGGGGGGGATCGTCCTACAATGAGCAGTTCTTC
cdr3_aa: CASSQDWGGSSYNEQFF

d_call: TRBD2
clone_size: -
j_call: TRBJ2-3
v_call: TRBV7-2
cdr3_nt: TGTGCCAGCAGCTTAGACGGGGGGAACACAGATACGCAGTATTTT
cdr3_aa: CASSLDGGNTDTQYF

d_call: -
clone_size: -
j_call: TRBJ2-5
v_call: TRBV11-2
cdr3_nt: TGTGCCAGCAGCTTAGTTTCCAGGCTCCAAGAGACCCAGTACTTC
cdr3_aa: CASSLVSRLQETQYF

d_call: TRBD1
clone_size: -
j_call: TRBJ1-1
v_call: TRBV6-2/TRBV6-3
cdr3_nt: TGTGCCAGCAGTGACCCGGGACAGGGCGTCGGCACTGAAGCTTTCTTT
cdr3_aa: CASSDPGQGVGTEAFF

d_call: TRBD1
clone_size: -
j_call: TRBJ1-5
v_call: TRBV5-1
cdr3_nt: TGCGCCAGCAGCTCGGAAGGGGGCTCTCATCAGCCCCAGCATTTT
cdr3_aa: CASSSEGGSHQPQHF

d_call: -
clone_size: -
j_call: TRBJ2-3
v_call: TRBV4-1
cdr3_nt: TGCGCCAGCAGCCAAGGAGAAGGGGGGGTGCAGTATTTT
cdr3_aa: CASSQGEGGVQYF

d_call: TRBD1
clone_size: -
j_call: TRBJ2-6
v_call: TRBV29-1
cdr3_nt: TGCAGCGTGCGGGGACAGGAAGGCTCTGGGGCCAACGTCCTGACTTTC
cdr3_aa: CSVRGQEGSGANVLTF

d_call: -
clone_size: -
j_call: TRBJ1-2
v_call: TRBV6-1
cdr3_nt: TGTGCCAGCAGTGAAGTTCCAGGATTTAACTATGGCTACACCTTC
cdr3_aa: CASSEVPGFNYGYTF

d_call: -
clone_size: few
j_call: TRBJ1-1
v_call: TRBV30
cdr3_nt: TGTGCCTGGAGCCCCGGACAGACAAACACTGAAGCTTTCTTT
cdr3_aa: CAWSPGQTNTEAFF

d_call: -
clone_size: once
j_call: TRBJ2-7
v_call: TRBV25-1
cdr3_nt: TGTGCCACTGCCTCTTGGCAGAACTACGAGCAGTACTTC
cdr3_aa: CATASWQNYEQYF

d_call: -
clone_size: few
j_call: TRBJ1-4
v_call: TRBV30
cdr3_nt: TGTGCCTGGAGTCGGGGGTTCGGGGAAAAACTGTTTTTT
cdr3_aa: CAWSRGFGEKLFF

d_call: TRBD2
clone_size: -
j_call: TRBJ2-2
v_call: TRBV11-2
cdr3_nt: TGTGCCAGCAGCCGACTAGCTCGAGACACCGGGGAGCTGTTTTTT
cdr3_aa: CASSRLARDTGELFF